Below, 7 T cell receptor beta chains from the same sample are listed, as sequenced in a study of cytomegalovirus exposure and HLA in healthy donors. The PCR had 60 Vbeta and 13 Jbeta primers. The protocol was immunoSEQ multiplex PCR, while the TCRdb copy is restricted to in-frame clones and leaves out a portion. Among about 150,000 clones listed, approximately 83% were seen once. Source material: PBMCs. These receptors came from a boy younger than 10 in good health and CMV-seronegative.

The chain has TRBV5-8 and TRBJ2-3; 7 bases line up with TRBD2. Trimming cost V 5 bases and J 0 bases; bases outside gene matches: 18. The CDR3 is 19 amino acids. Germline CDR1 SGHTS, CDR2 YDEGEE. The CDR3 reads CASRHCSLRAGTSTDTQYF. DNA of the CDR3: TGTGCCAGCAGACATTGTTCCCTACGAGCGGGGACTAGCACAGATACGCAGTATTTT.

J is TRBJ2-5 and V is TRBV15, with a possible D match to TRBD2 (6 bases). Trimming took 4 bases from V and 0 from J, leaving 12 bases between them. Germline assignment: CDR1 LNHNV and CDR2 YYDKDF (reference sequence). This CDR3 contains 15 residues. CDR3: CATSTISGNQETQYF. The CDR3 nucleotides are TGTGCCACCAGCACGATTAGCGGAAACCAAGAGACCCAGTACTTC. Supplemented by reference TRBV15 and TRBJ2-5, the full variable domain reads DAMVIQNPRYQVTQFGKPVTLSCSQTLNHNVMYWYQQKSSQAPKLLFHYYDKDFNNEADTPDNFQSRRPNTSFCFLDIRSPGLGDTAMYLCATSTISGNQETQYFGPGTRLLVL.

The rearrangement joins TRBV19 to TRBJ2-5; 10 bases fit TRBD2. Germline loops: CDR1 LNHDA, CDR2 SQIVND (reference sequence). V was clipped by 5 bases and J by 2 bases; unmatched bases: 5. This CDR3 has 15 residues. The CDR3 is CASSVLAGLQETQYF. CDR3 DNA sequence: TGTGCCAGTAGTGTACTAGCGGGATTACAAGAGACCCAGTACTTC.

The chain combines TRBV19 with TRBJ1-2, with 10 nucleotides matching TRBD1. This CDR3 is 17 amino acids long. V trimming: 5 bases; J trimming: 2 bases; junction bases outside the gene matches: 11. CDR1 and CDR2 (germline): LNHDA, SQIVND (reference sequence). The DNA for the CDR3 is TGTGCCAGTAGTGCCCCGGGACAGGGGCCCCGGAACTATGGCTACACCTTC. Protein sequence: CASSAPGQGPRNYGYTF.

CDR3 amino acids: CAISVAGEGSPLHF. CDR3 nucleotide sequence: TGTGCCATCAGTGTTGCAGGGGAAGGTTCACCCCTCCACTTT. The chain links TRBV10-3 to TRBJ1-6; weak D call: TRBD1 (6 bases). This CDR3 is built from 14 residues. Germline V gene data show CDR1 as ENHRY and CDR2 as SYGVKD. V lost 4 bases and J 9 bases, leaving 13 bases between the germline ends.

The chain links TRBV5-6 to TRBJ2-6, with 8 bases identical to TRBD1. Germline V gene lookup returns CDR1 SGHDT and CDR2 YYEEEE. The CDR3 is made up of 15 amino acids. V lost 4 bases and J lost 2; bases outside the gene matches: 2. The CDR3 here is CASSPQGAGANVLTF. Written as DNA, the CDR3 is TGTGCCAGCAGCCCACAGGGGGCTGGGGCCAACGTCCTGACTTTC.

This chain's CDR3 is CASSLRSGSSSDTQYF. CDR3 DNA sequence: TGTGCCAGCAGCTTACGTAGCGGGAGTTCTTCAGATACGCAGTATTTT. The chain uses TRBV11-3 and TRBJ2-3; 9 bases are a match to TRBD2. Germline V lookup: CDR1 SGHNT, CDR2 YENEEA. The CDR3 contains 16 residues. V gave up 2 bases and J gave up 4 bases; unmatched junction bases: 7.